This T cell receptor (beta chain) was profiled in a study of blood T cell repertoires in COVID-19. About the study: Material from acute and convalescent COVID-19 was sourced from the United States, Italy and Spain. Sources were T cells, B-cell-depleted T cells, or PBMCs; the material itself was cDNA or gDNA.

Per the study methods: It was from reference gene primer amplification that nucleated cell counts were estimated. Sequencing used immunoSEQ multiplex PCR; TCRdb keeps in-frame clones, though not all of them. V and J calls and clone size are as listed in that table; D and trimming were resolved from the DNA. The table lists a few hundred thousand clones, roughly 87% of them singletons, with approximately 2.2% in the top ten. Sequences were obtained from peripheral blood. This TCR came from a man aged 18-30 years with active or convalescent COVID-19.

The CDR3 nucleotides are TGTGCCAGCAGCCGGGACACCGCCTACGAGCAGTACTTC. As protein: CASSRDTAYEQYF. The chain carries TRBV6-5 and TRBJ2-7; a possible D gene is TRBD1 (6 bases). This CDR3 contains 13 residues. The germline V gene encodes CDR1 MNHEY and CDR2 SVGAGI. With 6 bases removed from V and 2 bases from J, the gap between germline ends came to 11 bases.